This T cell receptor beta chain was identified during a study of identical twins. Germline CDR1 and CDR2: MNHEY and SMNVEV (reference sequence). V gave up 4 bases and J gave up 11 bases; unmatched junction bases: 12. CDR3 size: 14 residues. As concerns this clonotype: What it binds is not known. A single base separates this from a much larger clone, so it may be a read error.

Notes on the study in general: The study drew conclusions from cross-sectional statistical analysis, not from following the same donors. Clonotypes of the beta chain that were abundant in cord blood carried fewer insertions (memory repertoires showed none).

It was template switching that added a universal primer site, and there were unique molecular identifiers on the cDNA. TCRdb itself ran the 5' RACE reads through MiXCR, one entry per CDR3 protein. The sample records some 1,600,000 distinct CDR3 sequences, less than 35% being singletons. The sample taken for sequencing was cord blood. The clonotype comes from a newborn girl in good health. The chain carries TRBV27 and TRBJ2-5; the match to TRBD1 covers 8 bases. The CDR3 DNA reads TGTGCCAGCAGTTACTCTCGGACAGGGAATGAGCAGTACTTC. It translates to CASSYSRTGNEQYF.